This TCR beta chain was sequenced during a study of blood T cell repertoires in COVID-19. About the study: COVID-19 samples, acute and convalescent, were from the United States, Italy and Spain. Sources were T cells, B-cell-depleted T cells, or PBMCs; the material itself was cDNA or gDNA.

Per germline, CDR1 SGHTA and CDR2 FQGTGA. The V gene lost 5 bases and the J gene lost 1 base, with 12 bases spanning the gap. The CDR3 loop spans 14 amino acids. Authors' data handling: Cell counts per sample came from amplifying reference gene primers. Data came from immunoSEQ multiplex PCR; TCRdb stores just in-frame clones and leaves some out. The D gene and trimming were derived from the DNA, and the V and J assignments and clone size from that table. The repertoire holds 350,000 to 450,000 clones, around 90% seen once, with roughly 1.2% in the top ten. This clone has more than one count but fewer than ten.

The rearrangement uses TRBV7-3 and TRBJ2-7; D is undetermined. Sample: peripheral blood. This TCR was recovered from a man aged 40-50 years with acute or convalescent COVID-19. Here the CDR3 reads CASSTSSGSYEQYF. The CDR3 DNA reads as TGTGCCAGCAGCACGAGCTCAGGATCCTACGAGCAGTACTTC.